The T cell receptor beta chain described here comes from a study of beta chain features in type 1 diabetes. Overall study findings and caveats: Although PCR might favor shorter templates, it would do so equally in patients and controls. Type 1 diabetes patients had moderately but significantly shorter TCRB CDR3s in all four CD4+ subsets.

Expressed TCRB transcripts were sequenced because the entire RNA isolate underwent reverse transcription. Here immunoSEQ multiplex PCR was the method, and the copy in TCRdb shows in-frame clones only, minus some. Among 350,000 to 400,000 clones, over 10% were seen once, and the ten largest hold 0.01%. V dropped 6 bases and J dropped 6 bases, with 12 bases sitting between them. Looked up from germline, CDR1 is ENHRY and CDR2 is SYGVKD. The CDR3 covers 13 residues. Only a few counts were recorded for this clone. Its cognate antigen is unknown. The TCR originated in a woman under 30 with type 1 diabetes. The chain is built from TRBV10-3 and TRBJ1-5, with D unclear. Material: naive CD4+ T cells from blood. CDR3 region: CAIRLTDAQPQHF. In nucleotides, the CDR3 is TGTGCCATCAGACTCACAGACGCTCAGCCCCAGCATTTT.